The clone carrying this T cell receptor (beta chain) occurred once. Original methodology: Estimation of nucleated cell counts relied on the amplification of reference gene primers. Sequencing was performed with immunoSEQ multiplex PCR; in TCRdb, only in-frame clones are kept and a portion is missing. V, J and clone size were drawn from that table, and D and trimming were deduced from the DNA. The sample lists some 170,000 clones, over 60% occurring once. This sample stems from a study of blood T cell repertoires in COVID-19. On the study more broadly: The United States, Italy and Spain supplied acute and convalescent COVID-19 samples. Sources were T cells, B-cell-depleted T cells, or PBMCs; the material itself was cDNA or gDNA.

Unmatched junction bases numbered 9, after V lost 3 bases and J lost 8 bases. Germline V lookup: CDR1 SGHNT, CDR2 YYREEE (reference sequence). CDR3 length: 16 residues. The sequence was obtained from a woman between 65 and 79 years old with acute or convalescent COVID-19. Source material: peripheral blood. The rearrangement links TRBV5-4 to TRBJ2-1, with 12 bases lining up with TRBD2. The CDR3, as DNA: TGTGCCAGCAGCTCTGGGGGGACTAGCGGGTTGTATGAGCAGTTCTTC. Amino acid sequence: CASSSGGTSGLYEQFF.